Below, 28 T cell receptor beta chains from the same sample are listed, as sequenced in a study of blood T cell repertoires in COVID-19. The table came from immunoSEQ multiplex PCR; TCRdb's copy has only in-frame clones and leaves some out. The data show roughly 150,000 clones, about 80% seen once. The sample was PBMCs or T cells enriched from blood (not recorded which). All receptors derive from a woman aged 45-59 years who had recovered from COVID-19.

The chain carries TRBV5-1 and TRBJ1-1, with a possible D match to TRBD1 (5 bases). V lost 1 base and J lost 7, with 14 bases in between. The CDR3 spans 14 residues. From germline, CDR1 is SGHRS and CDR2 YFSETQ. CDR3 sequence reads: CASSLFGGKNEAFF. DNA for the CDR3: TGCGCCAGCAGCTTGTTTGGGGGGAAAAATGAAGCTTTCTTT.

The chain couples TRBV28 to TRBJ2-3; 11 bases are a match to TRBD1. This CDR3 is built from 17 residues. Germline CDR1 MDHEN, CDR2 SYDVKM. V was clipped by 6 bases and J by 2 bases; unmatched bases: 10. CDR3 nucleotides: TGTGCCAGCAGCCAGCCTCCGGGACAGGGGGACACAGATACGCAGTATTTT. It yields the protein CASSQPPGQGDTDTQYF.

This chain links TRBV7-3 with TRBJ1-1; D is ambiguous. The CDR3 has 14 amino acids. Trimming shortened V by 0 bases and J by 5 bases, and 10 bases separated the two germline ends. Germline-derived CDR1 and CDR2 are SGHTA and FQGTGA. The CDR3 spells CASSLTISGTEAFF. The CDR3 DNA is TGTGCCAGCAGCTTAACGATCTCCGGGACTGAAGCTTTCTTT.

The V call is TRBV7-3, the J call TRBJ1-2; 10 bases fit TRBD1. Per germline, CDR1 SGHTA and CDR2 FQGTGA. V gave up 0 bases and J gave up 9 bases; unmatched junction bases: 13. The CDR3 totals 17 residues. The CDR3, as DNA: TGTGCCAGCAGCTTAACCCCGGGACAGGGGCGTGGTAGTAGCTACACCTTC. Translation: CASSLTPGQGRGSSYTF.

The rearrangement links TRBV5-4 to TRBJ1-5; the D gene is possibly TRBD1 (6 bases). The germline gives CDR1 SGHNT, CDR2 YYREEE (reference sequence). V lost 0 bases to trimming and J lost 0 bases, with 7 bases between them. This CDR3 has 15 residues. In DNA form, the CDR3 reads TGTGCCAGCAGCTTGGGAGGGGGTAGCAATCAGCCCCAGCATTTT. Its translation: CASSLGGGSNQPQHF.

The chain combines TRBV6-4 with TRBJ1-1; 10 bases fit TRBD1. Germline assignment: CDR1 MRHNA and CDR2 SNTAGT. Trimming removed 10 bases from V and 2 bases from J; junction bases left unmatched: 7. The CDR3 runs 14 residues. The CDR3 protein is CATKRDRGNTEAFF. The CDR3 region has the DNA TGTGCCACCAAGAGGGACAGGGGAAACACTGAAGCTTTCTTT.

In this sample, this clone turned up once. The rearrangement links TRBV7-9 to TRBJ1-2, with 9 bases matching TRBD1. The junction had 5 bases not matched to a gene; V was cut back by 5 bases and J by 4 bases. CDR1 is SEHNR and CDR2 is FQNEAQ in the germline V gene (reference sequence). The CDR3 spans 14 residues. CDR3 DNA: TGTGCCAGCAGCCTGGGACAGGGAAGCTATGGCTACACCTTC. Its protein is CASSLGQGSYGYTF.

The chain links TRBV4-2 to TRBJ1-3, with D perhaps TRBD1 (6 bases). This CDR3 contains 14 residues. CDR1 is LGHNA and CDR2 is YNFKEQ in the germline V gene. V was cut by 5 bases and J by 4 bases, with 12 bases left in between. The CDR3 nucleotides are TGTGCCAGCAGCACAGGGCCGGGGGGAAACACCATATATTTT. Encoded protein: CASSTGPGGNTIYF.

Of note for this clone: This same CDR3 is encoded by further DNA sequences in the sample. The rearrangement uses TRBV5-1 and TRBJ2-1; D not certain. Deletions cut 0 bases from V and 0 bases from J, with 7 bases between. The CDR3 is 15 residues long. Germline-derived CDR1 and CDR2 are SGHRS and YFSETQ. The CDR3 sequence is CASSLAGSSYNEQFF. In DNA, the CDR3 is TGCGCCAGCAGCTTGGCCGGTAGCTCCTACAATGAGCAGTTCTTC.

The chain carries TRBV6-4 and TRBJ2-2; the match to TRBD1 covers 8 bases. The CDR3 covers 18 residues. In germline, CDR1 is MRHNA, CDR2 SNTAGT. With 4 bases clipped from V and 1 base from J, the junction kept 11 bases outside the gene matches. Here the CDR3 DNA reads TGTGCCAGCAGTGGGGGCCTAGGCGGGACAGGGAACACCGGGGAGCTGTTTTTT. Protein: CASSGGLGGTGNTGELFF.

The chain carries TRBV29-1 and TRBJ2-7, with D maybe TRBD2 (7 bases). Trimming removed 6 bases at V and 6 bases at J, with 18 bases between. Germline-derived CDR1 and CDR2 are SQVTM and ANQGSEA. The CDR3 is 13 residues long. CDR3 in DNA: TGCAGCGTGTCCGCGGGGGCAGTTAGCGAGCAGTACGTC. Amino acids: CSVSAGAVSEQYV.

The rearrangement joins TRBV28 to TRBJ2-7; 8 bases fit TRBD1. The ends lost 4 bases at V and 3 bases at J; junction bases unmatched: 11. This CDR3 spans 16 amino acids. Germline V CDR1 and CDR2: MDHEN, SYDVKM. The CDR3 region has the DNA TGTGCCAGCAGTTCTGAATACGGACAGGGCTTCTACGAGCAGTACTTC. Its protein is CASSSEYGQGFYEQYF.

The rearrangement joins TRBV5-5 to TRBJ2-3; 15 bases fit TRBD2. Looked up from germline, CDR1 is SGHKS and CDR2 is YYEKEE (reference sequence). The trim removed 3 bases at V and 5 bases at J, leaving 4 bases unmatched. This CDR3 contains 16 residues. CDR3 in amino acids: CASSSMGLAGGDTQYF. The CDR3 DNA follows: TGTGCCAGCAGCTCAATGGGACTAGCGGGGGGAGATACGCAGTATTTT.

The CDR3 region has the DNA TGTGCCAGCAGCGCGCAGGGGGCCGGGGAAAAACTGTTTTTT. Translated: CASSAQGAGEKLFF. The chain recombines TRBV5-4 with TRBJ1-4; TRBD1 matches 8 bases. This CDR3 spans 14 amino acids. V lost 4 bases and J lost 8; bases outside the gene matches: 7. Germline CDR1 and CDR2: SGHNT and YYREEE (reference sequence).

The chain employs TRBV25-1 and TRBJ1-2; D unclear. Germline V lookup: CDR1 MGHDK, CDR2 SYGVNS. V lost 6 bases to trimming and J lost 8 bases, with 16 bases between them. The CDR3 is 13 residues long. CDR3 nucleotides: TGTGCCAGCAGATACCCTCGGTCCTGGGGCTACACCTTC. Translation: CASRYPRSWGYTF.

V gene TRBV5-5 combines with J gene TRBJ1-2; D ambiguous. Trimming cost V 4 bases and J 2 bases, with 12 bases left between them. The CDR3 contains 14 residues. Germline V gives CDR1 SGHKS, CDR2 YYEKEE (reference sequence). The CDR3 nucleotides are TGTGCCAGCAGCGCCTCGGGAGAAAACTATGGCTACACCTTC. Amino acids: CASSASGENYGYTF.

J is TRBJ2-5 and V is TRBV10-2; 9 bases fit TRBD1. The V segment lost 3 bases and the J segment 3 bases; nucleotides outside the gene matches: 5. The germline CDR1 and CDR2 sequences are WSHSY and SAAADI. This CDR3 has 15 amino acids. The CDR3 nucleotides are TGCGCCAGCAGTGAACCTGGACAGGGGAAAGAGACCCAGTACTTC. It codes for CASSEPGQGKETQYF.

The chain couples TRBV5-1 to TRBJ2-7; a possible D gene is TRBD1 (5 bases). This CDR3 is 12 amino acids long. Looked up from germline, CDR1 is SGHRS and CDR2 is YFSETQ. Trimming took off 2 bases at V and 6 bases at J, with 9 bases between the two ends. Here the CDR3 DNA reads TGCGCCAGCAGCTTCGCAGGGATCGAGCAGTACTTC. Protein: CASSFAGIEQYF.

The chain joins TRBV10-3 to TRBJ2-5; D might be TRBD2 (7 bases). Trimming removed 4 bases from V and 1 base from J, with 13 bases in between. The CDR3 spans 15 residues. Germline CDR1 ENHRY, CDR2 SYGVKD. The CDR3 is CAISGWGGPQETQYF. The CDR3, as DNA: TGTGCCATCAGTGGGTGGGGGGGCCCCCAAGAGACCCAGTACTTC.

The chain employs TRBV6-4 and TRBJ1-6, with unresolved D. Per germline, CDR1 MRHNA and CDR2 SNTAGT. The CDR3 loop spans 13 amino acids. V was shortened by 7 bases and J by 6 bases, with 10 bases between the two germline ends. DNA for the CDR3: TGTGCCAGCAAACTACACGGTAATTCACCCCTCCACTTT. Translating gives CASKLHGNSPLHF.

V usage is TRBV29-1 and J usage is TRBJ2-5, with 10 bases matching TRBD1. The germline V gene encodes CDR1 SQVTM and CDR2 ANQGSEA. The V segment lost 1 base and the J segment 5 bases; nucleotides outside the gene matches: 4. CDR3 size: 14 residues. CDR3 sequence (DNA): TGCAGCGTTGAAGGGGACAGGGGTTTTGAGACCCAGTACTTC. Its translation is CSVEGDRGFETQYF.

The chain recombines TRBV10-3 with TRBJ2-5; TRBD2 might be the D (5 bases). With 4 bases removed from V and 3 bases from J, the gap between germline ends came to 15 bases. The CDR3 is 15 residues long. CDR1 ENHRY and CDR2 SYGVKD come from the germline V gene. The CDR3 DNA reads as TGTGCCATCAGTGGTGAGGGTATAGGAAAAGAGACCCAGTACTTC. It translates to CAISGEGIGKETQYF.

This clone was detected only once. The V gene is TRBV3-1 (or the pseudogene TRBV3-2), the J gene TRBJ2-5, with D possibly TRBD1 on 7 matching bases. Between the trimmed V and J ends, which lost 2 bases and 2 bases, there was a span of 18 bases. CDR3 length equals 17 residues. The germline V gene encodes CDR1 LGHDT and CDR2 YNNKEL (reference sequence). In DNA form, the CDR3 reads TGTGCCAGCAGCCAAAGGAGGGGGCTTCTGTCGCAAGAGACCCAGTACTTC. This encodes CASSQRRGLLSQETQYF.

The V call is TRBV7-8, the J call TRBJ2-1; possibly TRBD1 for D (6 bases). Germline CDR1 is SGHVS and CDR2 is FQNEAQ. There are 17 residues in the CDR3. Trimming left V 0 bases short and J 0 bases short, with 12 bases between. This chain's CDR3 is CASSLALLRGSYNEQFF. The CDR3 DNA is TGTGCCAGCAGCTTAGCGCTTCTCAGGGGCTCCTACAATGAGCAGTTCTTC.

The rearrangement links TRBV3-1 (or the pseudogene TRBV3-2) to TRBJ1-2; no definite D call. Trimming took 0 bases from V and 8 from J, leaving 16 bases between them. Germline lookup yields CDR1 LGHDT and CDR2 YNNKEL (reference sequence). This CDR3 is built from 15 residues. In DNA form, the CDR3 reads TGTGCCAGCAGCCAAGAATCGGCGAAACAGCGGGGCTACACCTTC. Protein product: CASSQESAKQRGYTF.

This clone was picked up a small number of times. The chain couples TRBV7-2 to TRBJ1-6; D not resolved. CDR3 length: 13 residues. Trimming removed 3 bases from V and 13 bases from J, with 13 bases in between. Germline V gene lookup returns CDR1 SGHTA and CDR2 FQGNSA. CDR3 DNA: TGTGCCAGCAGCTTTCCGCCCCATGCGCCCCTCCACTTT. Translated: CASSFPPHAPLHF.

The chain has TRBV5-5 and TRBJ1-2; D uncertain. This CDR3 has 15 residues. CDR1 and CDR2 from the germline V gene are SGHKS and YYEKEE (reference sequence). Between the trimmed V and J ends, which lost 1 base and 4 bases, there was a span of 14 bases. The CDR3 DNA follows: TGTGCCAGCAGCTTGTCGAGAGCCCTTCGCTATGGCTACACCTTC. Translated: CASSLSRALRYGYTF.

The chain carries TRBV5-4 and TRBJ2-3; unclear D gene. CDR1 and CDR2 from the germline V gene are SGHNT and YYREEE (reference sequence). This CDR3 comprises 13 residues. Between the trimmed V and J ends, which lost 4 bases and 1 base, there was a span of 7 bases. The CDR3 coding sequence is TGTGCCAGCAGCCCGGTGGGCACAGATACGCAGTATTTT. Protein product: CASSPVGTDTQYF. Looking up the rest from reference TRBV5-4 and TRBJ2-3 gives the full variable domain: ETGVTQSPTHLIKTRGQQVTLRCSSQSGHNTVSWYQQALGQGPQFIFQYYREEENGRGNFPPRFSGLQFPNYSSELNVNALELDDSALYLCASSPVGTDTQYFGPGTRLTVL.